These 20 T cell receptor beta chains were all obtained from the same sample, sequenced in a study of T cell responses to AZD1222 COVID-19 vaccine. Sequencing was performed with immunoSEQ multiplex PCR; in TCRdb, only in-frame clones are kept and a portion is missing. The data hold some 80,000 clones, with 60% to 85% observed a single time. The material sequenced was peripheral blood, taken 28 days after the second dose of the MenACWY control vaccine. The receptor set was obtained from an adult who received the MenACWY meningococcal vaccine as a control.

This clone appeared a single time. The chain joins TRBV29-1 to TRBJ2-5; tentative D call: TRBD1 (6 bases). Germline-derived CDR1 and CDR2 are SQVTM and ANQGSEA. V lost 5 bases and J lost 5, with 18 bases in between. The CDR3 has 14 residues. The CDR3 sequence: CSVSAPGHRETQYF. For the CDR3, the DNA is TGCAGCGTTAGCGCCCCGGGACACCGGGAGACCCAGTACTTC. Supplemented by reference TRBV29-1 and TRBJ2-5, the full variable domain reads SAVISQKPSRDICQRGTSLTIQCQVDSQVTMMFWYRQQPGQSLTLIATANQGSEATYESGFVIDKFPISRPNLTFSTLTVSNMSPEDSSIYLCSVSAPGHRETQYFGPGTRLLVL.

V is TRBV30 and J is TRBJ1-1; the D is unclear. The CDR3 has 13 amino acids. V was pared by 2 bases and J by 0 bases, with 7 bases between. Germline V CDR1 and CDR2: GTSNPN, SVGIG (reference sequence). In nucleotides, the CDR3 is TGTGCCTGGAGTTCCCGACTGAACACTGAAGCTTTCTTT. Protein product: CAWSSRLNTEAFF.

The chain uses TRBV19 and TRBJ2-3, with no clear D. This CDR3 has 13 amino acids. The germline V gene encodes CDR1 LNHDA and CDR2 SQIVND (reference sequence). V was cut by 4 bases and J by 1 base, with 6 bases left in between. The CDR3 coding sequence is TGTGCCAGTAGTAGCGCACGCACAGATACGCAGTATTTT. Protein product: CASSSARTDTQYF. The variable domain in full, completed from reference TRBV19 and TRBJ2-3, reads DGGITQSPKYLFRKEGQNVTLSCEQNLNHDAMYWYRQDPGQGLRLIYYSQIVNDFQKGDIAEGYSVSREKKESFPLTVTSAQKNPTAFYLCASSSARTDTQYFGPGTRLTVL.

The chain carries TRBV2 and TRBJ2-6, with 8 positions matching TRBD1. CDR3 size: 17 residues. The junction had 10 bases not matched to a gene; V was cut back by 5 bases and J by 4 bases. The V gene's germline CDR1 is SNHLY and CDR2 FYNNEI. The CDR3 sequence is CASSTGTGLGGANVLTF. The CDR3 nucleotides are TGTGCCAGCAGTACGGGGACAGGCCTGGGAGGGGCCAACGTCCTGACTTTC. Full variable domain (missing parts from reference TRBV2 and TRBJ2-6): EPEVTQTPSHQVTQMGQEVILRCVPISNHLYFYWYRQILGQKVEFLVSFYNNEISEKSEIFDDQFSVERPDGSNFTLKIRSTKLEDSAMYFCASSTGTGLGGANVLTFGAGSRLTVL.

The J gene is TRBJ2-2, the V gene TRBV5-1; 11 nucleotides agree with TRBD2. Unmatched junction bases numbered 3, after V lost 0 bases and J lost 5 bases. The CDR3 extends over 16 amino acids. Germline V CDR1 and CDR2: SGHRS, YFSETQ. As DNA, the CDR3 is TGCGCCAGCAGCTTGGTAGCGGGAGGGCGAACCGGGGAGCTGTTTTTT. This sequence encodes CASSLVAGGRTGELFF. The full variable domain, completed using reference TRBV5-1 and TRBJ2-2, is KAGVTQTPRYLIKTRGQQVTLSCSPISGHRSVSWYQQTPGQGLQFLFEYFSETQRNKGNFPGRFSGRQFSNSRSEMNVSTLELGDSALYLCASSLVAGGRTGELFFGEGSRLTVL.

In DNA, the CDR3 is TGTGCCTGGAGCGCTAGCGGCATCTACAATGAGCAGTTCTTC. Amino acids: CAWSASGIYNEQFF. The chain joins TRBV30 to TRBJ2-1; 7 bases align to TRBD2. Losses at the gene ends were 3 bases for V and 3 bases for J; bases not matched to a gene: 5. The CDR3 covers 14 residues. The germline V gene has CDR1 GTSNPN and CDR2 SVGIG (reference sequence).

The V gene is TRBV9, the J gene TRBJ2-2; 12 bases line up with TRBD1. This CDR3 spans 16 amino acids. Germline CDR1 and CDR2: SGDLS and YYNGEE. Trimming at V came to 3 bases and at J to 7 bases, leaving 7 bases not matched to a gene. CDR3 amino acids: CASSDGTGGSIGELFF. Here the CDR3 DNA reads TGTGCCAGCAGCGACGGGACAGGGGGCAGTATCGGGGAGCTGTTTTTT.

The chain joins TRBV27 to TRBJ1-3; no firm D call. CDR1 is MNHEY, CDR2 SMNVEV, per germline (reference sequence). V was trimmed by 7 bases and J by 4 bases, leaving 8 bases between them. The length of the CDR3 is 12 residues. The CDR3 nucleotides are TGTGCCAGCACCTGGGAGGGAAACACCATATATTTT. Amino acid sequence: CASTWEGNTIYF.

The sample holds a few counts of this clone. The chain joins TRBV2 to TRBJ1-4, with a weak D call TRBD1 (5 bases). Germline assignment: CDR1 SNHLY and CDR2 FYNNEI. Trimming removed 5 bases from V and 5 bases from J, with 15 bases in between. The CDR3 contains 15 residues. CDR3 coding DNA: TGTGCCAGCAGTCCGGGACTCCTAGGGAATGAAAAACTGTTTTTT. Translating gives CASSPGLLGNEKLFF.

The chain is built from TRBV4-3 and TRBJ1-3; 7 positions agree with TRBD1. CDR1 is LGHNA, CDR2 YSLEER, per germline. V was clipped by 2 bases and J by 0 bases; unmatched bases: 7. CDR3 length: 17 residues. The CDR3 here is CASSQTQGFSSGNTIYF. The DNA of the CDR3 is TGCGCCAGCAGCCAAACACAGGGGTTTAGCTCTGGAAACACCATATATTTT.

J is TRBJ2-3 and V is TRBV29-1; tentatively, D is TRBD1 (6 bases). Germline assignment: CDR1 SQVTM and CDR2 ANQGSEA. This CDR3 spans 14 amino acids. V lost 0 bases and J lost 4, with 11 bases in between. The CDR3 DNA is TGCAGCGTTGAAGATGGCAGGGGTGCAGATACGCAGTATTTT. The encoded protein is CSVEDGRGADTQYF.

V is TRBV15 and J is TRBJ1-1, with 7 bases that match TRBD1. The V segment lost 5 bases and the J segment 10 bases; nucleotides outside the gene matches: 16. This CDR3 region has 15 residues. Germline loops: CDR1 LNHNV, CDR2 YYDKDF (reference sequence). The CDR3 DNA reads TGTGCCACCAGCCGGACAGGCCCGCTTCACCCGGTAGCTTTCTTT. Translated, it gives CATSRTGPLHPVAFF.

This clone has a handful of counts. The chain couples TRBV5-1 to TRBJ1-1, with D perhaps matching TRBD1 (5 bases). CDR3 length: 14 amino acids. The germline V gene has CDR1 SGHRS and CDR2 YFSETQ. The V gene lost 4 bases and the J gene lost 2 bases, with 12 bases spanning the gap. The CDR3 coding sequence is TGCGCCAGCAGCCCGGGACTGATAAACACTGAAGCTTTCTTT. Residues: CASSPGLINTEAFF.

The chain joins TRBV5-6 to TRBJ1-3, with TRBD1 matching 7 bases. CDR1 and CDR2 from the germline V gene are SGHDT and YYEEEE. J gave up 4 bases and V 3 bases, and 1 base lay outside the gene matches. This CDR3 is built from 13 residues. The CDR3 is CASSSTGGNTIYF. CDR3 in DNA: TGTGCCAGCAGCTCGACAGGGGGAAACACCATATATTTT.

The chain joins TRBV7-9 to TRBJ2-3, with D tentatively TRBD1 (6 bases). V was cut by 4 bases and J by 6 bases, with 17 bases left in between. The CDR3 extends over 15 amino acids. Germline V gene data show CDR1 as SEHNR and CDR2 as FQNEAQ (reference sequence). DNA for the CDR3: TGTGCCAGCAGCTCCGGACAGAGCCTCGGGGATACGCAGTATTTT. It yields the protein CASSSGQSLGDTQYF.

The chain employs TRBV18 and TRBJ2-1; 11 bases align to TRBD1. Germline V gene lookup returns CDR1 KGHSH and CDR2 LQKENI. This CDR3 is 14 amino acids long. Trimming at V came to 6 bases and at J to 7 bases, leaving 5 bases not matched to a gene. CDR3 sequence (DNA): TGTGCCAGCTCGTCGGACAGGGGGCCTAATGAGCAGTTCTTC. Translated: CASSSDRGPNEQFF.

The chain is built from TRBV2 and TRBJ1-5; D not certain. Germline lookup yields CDR1 SNHLY and CDR2 FYNNEI. V was pared by 1 base and J by 9 bases, with 10 bases between. The CDR3 runs 13 residues. The CDR3 bases are TGTGCCAGCAGTGAAGGGGTGGGAAGGCCCCAGCATTTT. It specifies CASSEGVGRPQHF.

Only one count was recorded for this clone. The chain carries TRBV27 and TRBJ2-1, with D perhaps matching TRBD1 (6 bases). V was clipped by 8 bases and J by 4 bases, with 12 bases between them. The CDR3 has 13 residues. Germline CDR1 is MNHEY and CDR2 is SMNVEV (reference sequence). The CDR3 sequence: CASGDTEYNEQFF. The DNA for the CDR3 is TGTGCCAGCGGGGACACAGAGTACAATGAGCAGTTCTTC.

Only one count was recorded for this clone. This sequence joins TRBV6-5 and TRBJ1-5, with D hard to call. From germline, CDR1 is MNHEY and CDR2 SVGAGI. The V end was cut by 7 bases, the J end by 4 bases, with 14 bases between. The length of the CDR3 is 14 residues. The CDR3 sequence is CASNEPGRNQPQHF. The CDR3, as DNA: TGTGCCAGCAACGAACCGGGGAGGAATCAGCCCCAGCATTTT.

V is TRBV5-5 and J is TRBJ2-1, with TRBD2 matching over 7 bases. CDR3 size: 15 residues. CDR1 and CDR2 (germline): SGHKS, YYEKEE (reference sequence). J lost 4 bases, V lost 1 base, and 5 bases had no gene match. As DNA, the CDR3 is TGTGCCAGCAGCTTGTCAAGCGGGGCTTACAATGAGCAGTTCTTC. Its protein is CASSLSSGAYNEQFF.